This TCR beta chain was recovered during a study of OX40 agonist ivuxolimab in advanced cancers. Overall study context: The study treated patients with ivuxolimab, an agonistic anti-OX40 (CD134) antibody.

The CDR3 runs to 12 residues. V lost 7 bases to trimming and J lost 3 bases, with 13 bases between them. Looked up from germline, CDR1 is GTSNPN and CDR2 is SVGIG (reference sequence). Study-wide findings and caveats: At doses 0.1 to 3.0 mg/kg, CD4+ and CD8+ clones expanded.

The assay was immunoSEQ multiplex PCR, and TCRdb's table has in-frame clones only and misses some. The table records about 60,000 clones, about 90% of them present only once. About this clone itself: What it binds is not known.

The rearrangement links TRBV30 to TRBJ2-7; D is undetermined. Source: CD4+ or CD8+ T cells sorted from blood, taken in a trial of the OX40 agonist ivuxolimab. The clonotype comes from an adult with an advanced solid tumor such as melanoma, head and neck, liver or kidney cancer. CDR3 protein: CAFRAGNYEQYF. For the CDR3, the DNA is TGTGCCTTTCGGGCAGGAAACTACGAGCAGTACTTC.